This paragraph covers one T cell receptor (beta chain) sequence. V dropped 3 bases and J dropped 4 bases, with 16 bases sitting between them. The CDR3 totals 15 residues. Germline assignment: CDR1 SGDLS and CDR2 YYNGEE. Those enrolled, adults aged roughly 18 to 95 years, came from roughly 23 US areas. Which cohort a participant joined came from the clinical history participants gave. Donors in Cohort 3 counted as recovered after two negative PCRs, clearance, or symptom resolution. The data were obtained in a study of blood T cell repertoires in COVID-19. The overall study: The analysed material was cDNA or gDNA that came from T cells, B-cell-depleted T cells, or PBMCs.

Using immunoSEQ multiplex PCR, the repertoire was profiled, and TCRdb retains in-frame clones only, with some absent. This sample has hundreds of thousands of clones; approximately 92% occur once, and the top ten carry 0.95% to 1.2%. This receptor was taken from a man aged 25 to 40 who had recovered from COVID-19. This chain links TRBV9 with TRBJ1-1; no clear D. The sequenced sample consisted of PBMCs or T cells enriched from blood (not recorded which). The CDR3 is CASSAHLKICTEAFF. In nucleotides, the CDR3 is TGTGCCAGCAGCGCACATCTCAAGATTTGCACTGAAGCTTTCTTT.